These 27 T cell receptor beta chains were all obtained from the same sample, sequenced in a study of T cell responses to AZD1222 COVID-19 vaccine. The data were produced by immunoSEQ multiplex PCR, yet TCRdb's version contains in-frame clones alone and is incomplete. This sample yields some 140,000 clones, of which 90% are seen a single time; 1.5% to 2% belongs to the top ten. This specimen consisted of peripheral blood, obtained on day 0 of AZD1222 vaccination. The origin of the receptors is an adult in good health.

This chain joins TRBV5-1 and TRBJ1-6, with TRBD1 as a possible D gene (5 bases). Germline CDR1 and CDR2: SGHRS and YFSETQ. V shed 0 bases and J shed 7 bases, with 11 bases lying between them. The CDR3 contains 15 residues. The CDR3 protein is CASSLVTRGNSPLHF. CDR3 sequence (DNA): TGCGCCAGCAGCTTGGTGACGCGGGGCAATTCACCCCTCCACTTT.

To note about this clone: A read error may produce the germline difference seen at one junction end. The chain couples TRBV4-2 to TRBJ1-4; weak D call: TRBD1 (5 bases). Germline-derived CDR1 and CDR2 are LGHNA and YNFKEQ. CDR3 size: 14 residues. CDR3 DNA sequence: TGTGCTAGCAGTCTTCGGGGGATCGGGGAAAAACTGTTTTTT. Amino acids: CASSLRGIGEKLFF.

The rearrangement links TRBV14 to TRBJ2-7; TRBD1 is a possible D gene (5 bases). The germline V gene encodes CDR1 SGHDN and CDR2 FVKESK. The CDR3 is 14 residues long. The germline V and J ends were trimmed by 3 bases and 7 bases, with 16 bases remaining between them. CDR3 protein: CASSHPSTPGEQYF. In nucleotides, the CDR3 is TGTGCCAGCAGCCACCCCTCGACCCCAGGGGAGCAGTACTTC.

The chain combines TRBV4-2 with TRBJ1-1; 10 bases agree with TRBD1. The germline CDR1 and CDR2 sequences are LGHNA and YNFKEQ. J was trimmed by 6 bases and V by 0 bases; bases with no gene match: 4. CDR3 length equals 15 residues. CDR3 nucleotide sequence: TGTGCCAGCAGCCAAGAGCGGGACAGGGGCTCTGAAGCTTTCTTT. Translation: CASSQERDRGSEAFF.

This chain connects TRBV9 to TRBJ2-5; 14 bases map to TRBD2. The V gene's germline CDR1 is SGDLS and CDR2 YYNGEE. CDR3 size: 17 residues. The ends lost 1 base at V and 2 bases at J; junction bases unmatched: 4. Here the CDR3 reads CASSVRLAGGKQETQYF. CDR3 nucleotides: TGTGCCAGCAGCGTAAGACTAGCGGGGGGGAAACAAGAGACCCAGTACTTC.

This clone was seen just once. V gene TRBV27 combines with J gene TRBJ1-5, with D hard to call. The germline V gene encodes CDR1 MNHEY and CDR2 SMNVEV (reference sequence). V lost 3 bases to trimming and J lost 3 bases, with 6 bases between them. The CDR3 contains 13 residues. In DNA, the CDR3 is TGTGCCAGCAGTTTCGGGTACAATCAGCCCCAGCATTTT. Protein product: CASSFGYNQPQHF.

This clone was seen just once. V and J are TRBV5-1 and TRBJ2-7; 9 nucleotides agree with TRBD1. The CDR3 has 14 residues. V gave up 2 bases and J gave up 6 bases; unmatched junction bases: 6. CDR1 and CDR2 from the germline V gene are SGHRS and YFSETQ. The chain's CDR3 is CASSLQGASGEQYF. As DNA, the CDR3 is TGCGCCAGCAGCTTACAGGGGGCGTCGGGCGAGCAGTACTTC.

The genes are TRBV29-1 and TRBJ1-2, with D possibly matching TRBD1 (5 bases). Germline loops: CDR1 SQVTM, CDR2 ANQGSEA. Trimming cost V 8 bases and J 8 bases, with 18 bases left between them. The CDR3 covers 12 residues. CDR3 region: CSSRRELGGYTF. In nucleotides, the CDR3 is TGCAGCTCACGCAGGGAACTTGGCGGCTACACCTTC.

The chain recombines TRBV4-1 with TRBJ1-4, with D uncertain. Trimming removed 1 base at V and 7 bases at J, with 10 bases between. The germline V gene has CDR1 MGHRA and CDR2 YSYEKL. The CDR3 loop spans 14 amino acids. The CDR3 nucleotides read TGCGCCAGCAGCCAAGTTTTAGGGCCTGAAAAACTGTTTTTT. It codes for CASSQVLGPEKLFF.

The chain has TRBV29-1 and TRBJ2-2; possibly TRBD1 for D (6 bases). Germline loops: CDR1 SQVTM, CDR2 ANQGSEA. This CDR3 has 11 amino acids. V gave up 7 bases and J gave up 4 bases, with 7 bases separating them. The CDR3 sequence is CSGDITGELFF. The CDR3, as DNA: TGCAGCGGGGACATCACCGGGGAGCTGTTTTTT.

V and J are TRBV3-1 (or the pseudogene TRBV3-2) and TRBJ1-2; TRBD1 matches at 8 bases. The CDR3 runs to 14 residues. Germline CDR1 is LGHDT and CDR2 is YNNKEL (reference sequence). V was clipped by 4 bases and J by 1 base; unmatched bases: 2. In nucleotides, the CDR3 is TGTGCCAGCAGCCCCGGACAGGGTAACTATGGCTACACCTTC. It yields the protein CASSPGQGNYGYTF.

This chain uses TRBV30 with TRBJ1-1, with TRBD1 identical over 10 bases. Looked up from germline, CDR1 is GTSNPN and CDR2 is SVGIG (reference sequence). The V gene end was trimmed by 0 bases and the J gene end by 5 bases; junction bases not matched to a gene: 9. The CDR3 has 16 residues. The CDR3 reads CAWSVSGQGRGTEAFF. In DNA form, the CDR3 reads TGTGCCTGGAGTGTATCGGGACAGGGGCGTGGAACTGAAGCTTTCTTT.

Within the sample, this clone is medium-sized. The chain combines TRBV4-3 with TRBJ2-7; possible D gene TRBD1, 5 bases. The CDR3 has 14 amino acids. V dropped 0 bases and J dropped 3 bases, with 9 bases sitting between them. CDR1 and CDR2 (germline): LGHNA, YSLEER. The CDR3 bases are TGCGCCAGCAGCCAAGAAGGGGCGTACTACGAGCAGTACTTC. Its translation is CASSQEGAYYEQYF.

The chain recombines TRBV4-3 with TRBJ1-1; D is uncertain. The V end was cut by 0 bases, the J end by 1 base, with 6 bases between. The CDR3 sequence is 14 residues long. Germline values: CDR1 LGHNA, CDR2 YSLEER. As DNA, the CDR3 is TGCGCCAGCAGCCAAGATCGAGAGAACACTGAAGCTTTCTTT. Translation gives CASSQDRENTEAFF.

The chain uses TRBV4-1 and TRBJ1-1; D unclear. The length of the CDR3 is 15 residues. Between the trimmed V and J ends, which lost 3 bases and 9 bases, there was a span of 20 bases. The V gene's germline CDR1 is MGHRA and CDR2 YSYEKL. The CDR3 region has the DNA TGCGCCAGCAGCCAGGCTGACACCCCGAGGACCCAAGCTTTCTTT. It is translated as CASSQADTPRTQAFF.

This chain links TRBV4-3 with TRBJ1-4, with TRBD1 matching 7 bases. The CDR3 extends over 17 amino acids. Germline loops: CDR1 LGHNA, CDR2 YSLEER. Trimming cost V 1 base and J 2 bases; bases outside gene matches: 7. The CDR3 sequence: CASSQGLPGQTNEKLFF. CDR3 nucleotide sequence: TGCGCCAGCAGCCAAGGCCTGCCGGGACAGACTAATGAAAAACTGTTTTTT.

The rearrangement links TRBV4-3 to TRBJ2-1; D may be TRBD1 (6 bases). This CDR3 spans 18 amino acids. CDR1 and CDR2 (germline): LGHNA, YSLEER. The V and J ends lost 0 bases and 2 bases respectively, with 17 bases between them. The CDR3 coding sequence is TGCGCCAGCAGCCAAGATGGCCCGGGTAGGACAGCCTACAATGAGCAGTTCTTC. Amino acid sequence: CASSQDGPGRTAYNEQFF.

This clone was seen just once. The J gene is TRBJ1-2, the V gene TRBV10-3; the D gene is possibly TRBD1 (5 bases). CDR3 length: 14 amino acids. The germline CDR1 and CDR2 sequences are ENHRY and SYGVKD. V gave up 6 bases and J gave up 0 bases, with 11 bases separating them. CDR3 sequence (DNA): TGTGCCATCAGGGCCGACAGTTCTAACTATGGCTACACCTTC. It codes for CAIRADSSNYGYTF.

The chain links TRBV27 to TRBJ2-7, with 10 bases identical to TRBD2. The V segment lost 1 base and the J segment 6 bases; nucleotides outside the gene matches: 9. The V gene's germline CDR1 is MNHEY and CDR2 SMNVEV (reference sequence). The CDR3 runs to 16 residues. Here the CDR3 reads CASSLFPSGSQGEQYF. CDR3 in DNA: TGTGCCAGCAGTTTATTTCCTAGCGGGAGTCAGGGCGAGCAGTACTTC.

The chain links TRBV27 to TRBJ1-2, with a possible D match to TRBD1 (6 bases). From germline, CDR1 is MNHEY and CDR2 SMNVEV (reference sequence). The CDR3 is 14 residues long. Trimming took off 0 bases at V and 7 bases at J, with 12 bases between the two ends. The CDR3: CASSLSTGLPGYTF. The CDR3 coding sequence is TGTGCCAGCAGTTTATCGACAGGACTCCCTGGCTACACCTTC.

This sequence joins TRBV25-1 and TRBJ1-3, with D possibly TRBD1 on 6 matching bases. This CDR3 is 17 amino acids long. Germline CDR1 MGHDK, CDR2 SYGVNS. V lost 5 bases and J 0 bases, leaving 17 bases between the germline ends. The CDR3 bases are TGTGCCAGCAGTAAATCGTACAGGGTAGGCTCTGGAAACACCATATATTTT. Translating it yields CASSKSYRVGSGNTIYF.

CDR3 residues: CASSPKTGVSPLHF. CDR3 DNA sequence: TGTGCCAGCTCACCGAAGACAGGAGTTTCACCCCTCCACTTT. This rearrangement joins TRBV18 to TRBJ1-6; D possibly corresponds to TRBD1 (6 bases). Germline CDR1 reads KGHSH; CDR2 reads LQKENI. The CDR3 is 14 residues long. The V end was cut by 3 bases, the J end by 9 bases, with 12 bases between.

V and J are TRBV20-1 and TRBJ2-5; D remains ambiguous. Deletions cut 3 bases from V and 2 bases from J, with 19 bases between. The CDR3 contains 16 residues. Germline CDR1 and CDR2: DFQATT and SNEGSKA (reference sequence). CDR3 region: CSASPDFSGRQETQYF. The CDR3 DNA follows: TGCAGTGCTAGTCCAGACTTTTCGGGCCGACAAGAGACCCAGTACTTC.

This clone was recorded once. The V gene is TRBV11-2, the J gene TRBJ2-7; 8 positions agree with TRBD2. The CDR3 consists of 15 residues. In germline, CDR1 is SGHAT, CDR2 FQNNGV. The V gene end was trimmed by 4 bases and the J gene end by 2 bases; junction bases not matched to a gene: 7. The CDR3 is CASSSLRGGTYEQYF. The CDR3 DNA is TGTGCCAGCAGCTCTCTCCGGGGGGGGACCTACGAGCAGTACTTC.

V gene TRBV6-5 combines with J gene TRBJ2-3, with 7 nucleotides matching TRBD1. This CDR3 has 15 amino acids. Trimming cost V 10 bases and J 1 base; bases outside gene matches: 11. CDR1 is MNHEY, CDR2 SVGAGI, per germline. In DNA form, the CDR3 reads TGTGCCACCTGCGGACAGGCTCCCCGCACAGATACGCAGTATTTT. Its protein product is CATCGQAPRTDTQYF.

CDR3 loop: CASGLAPELNTEAFF. The CDR3 nucleotides read TGTGCTAGTGGTTTGGCACCAGAACTGAACACTGAAGCTTTCTTT. The chain is built from TRBV12-5 and TRBJ1-1; D unclear. Trimming took 1 base from V and 0 from J, leaving 9 bases between them. Germline CDR1 and CDR2: LGHNT and FRNRAP. This CDR3 has 15 residues.

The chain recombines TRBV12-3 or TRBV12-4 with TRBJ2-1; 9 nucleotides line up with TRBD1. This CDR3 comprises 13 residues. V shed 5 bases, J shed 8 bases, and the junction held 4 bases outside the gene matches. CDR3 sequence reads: CASSGTGIHEQFF. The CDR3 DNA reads TGTGCCAGCAGTGGGACAGGGATTCATGAGCAGTTCTTC.